These 27 T cell receptor beta chains originate from one sample sequenced in a study of EBV T-cell therapy then PD-1 blockade in nasopharyngeal carcinoma. The table came from immunoSEQ multiplex PCR; TCRdb's copy has only in-frame clones and leaves some out. Among about 22,000 clones listed, about four fifths were seen once. Treatment meaning: AdE1-LMPpoly-expanded autologous EBV-specific T-cell therapy followed by anti-PD-1 nivolumab. Antigens for these TCRs are unknown. The sample was CD8+ T cells from blood, taken at day -245 from a patient whose treatment included autologous EBV-specific T cells and nivolumab. The receptors come from a man aged 35-49 years with nasopharyngeal carcinoma.

The chain couples TRBV4-1 to TRBJ2-2; TRBD2 matches 14 bases. V was pared by 6 bases and J by 6 bases, with 6 bases of the junction left unmatched. This CDR3 contains 16 residues. Germline assignment: CDR1 MGHRA and CDR2 YSYEKL. CDR3 loop: CASRGLAGASPGELFF. CDR3 DNA sequence: TGCGCCAGCAGGGGACTAGCGGGGGCCTCCCCCGGGGAGCTGTTTTTT.

This clone was counted between two and nine times. The gene calls are TRBV6-2 or TRBV6-3 and TRBJ1-2; D is perhaps TRBD1 (5 bases). V lost 5 bases, J lost 4 bases, and 11 bases lay in between. The CDR3 is 13 residues long. Germline CDR1 is MNHEY and CDR2 is SVGEGT. CDR3 amino acids: CASSTGQIYGYTF. DNA of the CDR3: TGTGCCAGCAGTACCGGACAAATCTATGGCTACACCTTC.

V gene TRBV9 combines with J gene TRBJ1-2; D gene uncertain. Trimming took 4 bases from V and 6 from J, leaving 4 bases between them. Germline loops: CDR1 SGDLS, CDR2 YYNGEE. The CDR3 length is 10 residues. CDR3 amino acids: CASSSDGYTF. DNA of the CDR3: TGTGCCAGCAGCTCCGATGGCTACACCTTC.

The rearrangement uses TRBV18 and TRBJ2-2; 8 nucleotides match TRBD2. V lost 2 bases, J lost 3 bases, and 11 bases stayed unmatched. CDR3 length: 18 residues. Germline V gene data show CDR1 as KGHSH and CDR2 as LQKENI. CDR3 sequence: CASSPAHHGGAYTGELFF. DNA for the CDR3: TGTGCCAGCTCACCAGCACACCACGGGGGGGCTTACACCGGGGAGCTGTTTTTT. Full variable domain (rest looked up from reference TRBV18 and TRBJ2-2): NAGVMQNPRHLVRRRGQEARLRCSPMKGHSHVYWYRQLPEEGLKFMVYLQKENIIDESGMPKERFSAEFPKEGPSILRIQQVVRGDSAAYFCASSPAHHGGAYTGELFFGEGSRLTVL.

For the CDR3, the DNA is TGTGCCAGCAGCTTAACCGAAAGACCCTGGGAAGCTTTCTTT. It specifies CASSLTERPWEAFF. The chain combines TRBV7-3 with TRBJ1-1; no clear D gene. The CDR3 consists of 14 residues. With 0 bases removed from V and 8 bases from J, the gap between germline ends came to 13 bases. The germline V gene has CDR1 SGHTA and CDR2 FQGTGA.

This chain joins TRBV12-3 or TRBV12-4 and TRBJ1-2, with D uncertain. CDR3 length: 12 amino acids. Trimming removed 3 bases from V and 5 bases from J, with 7 bases in between. For the CDR3, the DNA is TGTGCCAGCAGTTTTGGGCGGTATGGCTACACCTTC. Amino acid sequence: CASSFGRYGYTF.

The V and J genes are TRBV2 and TRBJ2-7, with 8 bases identical to TRBD1. From germline, CDR1 is SNHLY and CDR2 FYNNEI. This CDR3 has 13 residues. V shed 8 bases, J shed 4 bases, and the junction held 7 bases outside the gene matches. CDR3: CASWRTGNYEQYF. CDR3 DNA sequence: TGTGCCAGCTGGCGGACAGGGAATTACGAGCAGTACTTC.

The chain uses TRBV4-3 and TRBJ1-1; D unresolved. Germline CDR1 LGHNA, CDR2 YSLEER. The CDR3 spans 14 residues. Trimming left V 2 bases short and J 2 bases short, with 9 bases between. The CDR3 here is CASSQQRVNTEAFF. The CDR3 DNA follows: TGCGCCAGCAGCCAACAGCGGGTTAACACTGAAGCTTTCTTT.

This clone has just one count. This rearrangement joins TRBV28 to TRBJ2-3; 7 bases map to TRBD2. This CDR3 has 15 amino acids. With 7 bases clipped from V and 0 bases from J, the junction kept 7 bases outside the gene matches. Looked up from germline, CDR1 is MDHEN and CDR2 is SYDVKM. CDR3 sequence reads: CASNQRGSSTDTQYF. The CDR3 nucleotides are TGTGCCAGCAACCAGCGGGGTTCTAGCACAGATACGCAGTATTTT.

The chain joins TRBV4-1 to TRBJ2-2; TRBD1 matches at 7 bases. This CDR3 spans 15 amino acids. Looked up from germline, CDR1 is MGHRA and CDR2 is YSYEKL. V trimming: 4 bases; J trimming: 4 bases; junction bases outside the gene matches: 6. The DNA for the CDR3 is TGCGCCAGCAGCCCGGGGACAGCCCTCACCGGGGAGCTGTTTTTT. Translated, it gives CASSPGTALTGELFF.

The chain employs TRBV12-3 or TRBV12-4 and TRBJ1-2, with unresolved D. CDR3 length: 11 residues. Deletions cut 1 base from V and 10 bases from J, with 7 bases between. The CDR3 DNA follows: TGTGCCAGCAGTTTAGTAGGAGCCTACACCTTC. It translates to CASSLVGAYTF.

This chain uses TRBV30 with TRBJ2-7, with TRBD1 matching 8 bases. Germline CDR1 is GTSNPN and CDR2 is SVGIG (reference sequence). V dropped 0 bases and J dropped 5; count of bases not matched to a gene: 9. The CDR3 runs 15 residues. As DNA, the CDR3 is TGTGCCTGGAGTGTAGGTTGGCAGGGGGCCGACGAGCAGTACTTC. Protein product: CAWSVGWQGADEQYF.

This chain uses TRBV5-4 with TRBJ1-6; D gene unclear. CDR3 length: 14 residues. Germline V lookup: CDR1 SGHNT, CDR2 YYREEE (reference sequence). V was clipped by 4 bases and J by 9 bases, with 14 bases between them. CDR3: CASSVDGSSSPLHF. Here the CDR3 DNA reads TGTGCCAGCAGCGTCGACGGTAGTAGTTCACCCCTCCACTTT.

The chain combines TRBV4-3 with TRBJ1-1; D is perhaps TRBD1 (5 bases). Trimming removed 4 bases at V and 4 bases at J, with 22 bases between. Germline V gene sequence: CDR1 LGHNA, CDR2 YSLEER. This CDR3 comprises 17 residues. CDR3 sequence reads: CASSLKSSWGIGTEAFF. CDR3 sequence (DNA): TGCGCCAGCAGCCTAAAATCGTCTTGGGGGATAGGCACTGAAGCTTTCTTT.

V gene TRBV27 combines with J gene TRBJ2-1; 8 bases are a match to TRBD1. The CDR3 extends over 13 amino acids. Germline CDR1 reads MNHEY; CDR2 reads SMNVEV (reference sequence). With V trimmed by 3 bases and J by 8 bases, 3 bases remained unmatched. For the CDR3, the DNA is TGTGCCAGCAGTTTGACAGGGGAGGATGAGCAGTTCTTC. Its translation is CASSLTGEDEQFF.

This rearrangement joins TRBV6-1 to TRBJ2-3; D is possibly TRBD1 or TRBD2 (5 bases each). From germline, CDR1 is MNHNS and CDR2 SASEGT. V was trimmed by 2 bases and J by 2 bases, leaving 11 bases between them. This CDR3 has 15 amino acids. CDR3 amino acids: CASSEFPGTTDTQYF. In DNA, the CDR3 is TGTGCCAGCAGTGAATTTCCGGGGACCACAGATACGCAGTATTTT.

This chain links TRBV9 with TRBJ1-6; D is ambiguous. The V gene lost 3 bases and the J gene lost 7 bases, with 26 bases spanning the gap. CDR3 length equals 19 residues. Looked up from germline, CDR1 is SGDLS and CDR2 is YYNGEE. CDR3 amino acids: CASSDRKGGPGGPNSPLHF. For the CDR3, the DNA is TGTGCCAGCAGCGACCGAAAAGGCGGCCCCGGAGGGCCCAATTCACCCCTCCACTTT. Full variable domain (rest looked up from reference TRBV9 and TRBJ1-6): DSGVTQTPKHLITATGQRVTLRCSPRSGDLSVYWYQQSLDQGLQFLIQYYNGEERAKGNILERFSAQQFPDLHSELNLSSLELGDSALYFCASSDRKGGPGGPNSPLHFGNGTRLTVT.

This chain links TRBV18 with TRBJ1-1; 8 positions match TRBD1. V gave up 2 bases and J gave up 1 base; unmatched junction bases: 9. In germline, CDR1 is KGHSH, CDR2 LQKENI. The CDR3 spans 17 residues. CDR3 loop: CASSPSDRGLANTEAFF. The CDR3 nucleotides read TGTGCCAGCTCACCATCCGACAGGGGATTGGCGAACACTGAAGCTTTCTTT.

This rearrangement joins TRBV6-5 to TRBJ1-6; D is possibly TRBD1 (6 bases). Germline V CDR1 and CDR2: MNHEY, SVGAGI. The CDR3 sequence is 14 residues long. V shed 4 bases and J shed 5 bases, with 9 bases lying between them. CDR3 sequence reads: CASSFNRDNSPLHF. CDR3 DNA sequence: TGTGCCAGCAGTTTCAACAGGGATAATTCACCCCTCCACTTT.

Within the sample, this clone is medium-sized (0.01 to 0.1%). The V call is TRBV21-1, the J call TRBJ2-2; the table's D call, TRBD1, has no DNA check behind it. TRBV21-1 is shown as a pseudogene. The CDR3 runs 18 residues. CDR3 coding DNA: TGTGCCAGCAGCAAAAGAGGGGTCCCGACAGGGGAAAACGGGGAGCTGTTTTTT. This gives the protein CASSKRGVPTGENGELFF.

The V call is TRBV6-4, the J call TRBJ2-6; D may correspond to TRBD1 or TRBD2 (6 bases each). Deletions cut 3 bases from V and 3 bases from J, with 12 bases between. The germline V gene has CDR1 MRHNA and CDR2 SNTAGT. The CDR3 runs to 16 residues. Written as DNA, the CDR3 is TGTGCCAGCAGTGAAGAGGGGGGCAGTGGGGCCAACGTCCTGACTTTC. Protein product: CASSEEGGSGANVLTF.

This clone is a singleton in its sample. The chain couples TRBV4-3 to TRBJ2-1, with 7 bases aligning to TRBD2. This CDR3 is built from 15 residues. Per germline, CDR1 LGHNA and CDR2 YSLEER. V was pared by 0 bases and J by 3 bases, with 2 bases of the junction left unmatched. The DNA for the CDR3 is TGCGCCAGCAGCCAAGAGGGGACTAACTACAATGAGCAGTTCTTC. This encodes CASSQEGTNYNEQFF.

The CDR3 here is CASSHGLAGIWHEQFF. CDR3 coding DNA: TGCGCCAGCAGCCATGGACTAGCGGGGATTTGGCATGAGCAGTTCTTC. V and J are TRBV4-1 and TRBJ2-1, with 12 bases that match TRBD2. The germline V gene encodes CDR1 MGHRA and CDR2 YSYEKL. V lost 3 bases to trimming and J lost 8 bases; unmatched junction nucleotides: 8. This CDR3 spans 16 amino acids.

The chain uses TRBV13 and TRBJ2-2; the D gene is possibly TRBD1 (6 bases). Per the germline V gene, CDR1 is PRHDT and CDR2 is FYEKMQ (reference sequence). Trimming took off 1 base at V and 5 bases at J, with 11 bases between the two ends. This CDR3 has 15 residues. The CDR3 coding sequence is TGTGCCAGCAGCTTAGCCCCAGGACAGACCGGGGAGCTGTTTTTT. Translating gives CASSLAPGQTGELFF.

The genes are TRBV7-9 and TRBJ2-1; 7 bases match TRBD2. J gave up 4 bases and V 6 bases, and 6 bases lay outside the gene matches. This CDR3 has 14 amino acids. The V gene's germline CDR1 is SEHNR and CDR2 FQNEAQ (reference sequence). CDR3 amino acids: CASSTSGVYNEQFF. CDR3 in DNA: TGTGCCAGCAGTACAAGCGGGGTTTACAATGAGCAGTTCTTC.

In its sample, this clone is medium-sized. This rearrangement joins TRBV15 to TRBJ2-1; 7 bases fit TRBD1. This CDR3 has 17 residues. The ends lost 0 bases at V and 2 bases at J; junction bases unmatched: 7. The V gene's germline CDR1 is LNHNV and CDR2 YYDKDF (reference sequence). CDR3 residues: CATSRDRLQGAYNEQFF. CDR3 nucleotides: TGTGCCACCAGCAGAGATAGGCTGCAGGGGGCCTACAATGAGCAGTTCTTC.

V gene TRBV2 combines with J gene TRBJ2-1; 7 bases are a match to TRBD2. Germline assignment: CDR1 SNHLY and CDR2 FYNNEI. V shed 2 bases, J shed 4 bases, and the junction held 8 bases outside the gene matches. The CDR3 runs to 16 residues. DNA for the CDR3: TGTGCCAGCAGTGAACCCCCTAGCGGATTATACAATGAGCAGTTCTTC. It specifies CASSEPPSGLYNEQFF. The entire variable domain, with the rest obtained from reference TRBV2 and TRBJ2-1, is as follows: EPEVTQTPSHQVTQMGQEVILRCVPISNHLYFYWYRQILGQKVEFLVSFYNNEISEKSEIFDDQFSVERPDGSNFTLKIRSTKLEDSAMYFCASSEPPSGLYNEQFFGPGTRLTVL.